A selection of T cell receptor beta chains follows, all from one sample in a study of T cell responses to AZD1222 COVID-19 vaccine. The repertoire was sequenced with immunoSEQ multiplex PCR; TCRdb's copy has only in-frame clones and lacks some. The table includes some 200,000 clones, 75% to 90% detected once. The specimen was peripheral blood, collected on day 0 of AZD1222 vaccination. These receptors all come from an adult in good health. The CDR3 runs from the conserved cysteine through the conserved F or W. Each record gives: CDR3 DNA, CDR3 protein, V gene, J gene, clone size, D gene. D genes are given only for firm matches. Clone size is not always given. Where it is, it says once, few, many or a class for expanded clones.

CDR3 DNA: TGTGCCAGTAGTATAACTAGCCATGAGCAGTTCTTC; CDR3 protein: CASSITSHEQFF; V gene: TRBV19; J gene: TRBJ2-1; clone size: .; D gene: .
CDR3 DNA: TGTGCCAGCAGTACAATAGGTTCACCCCTCCACTTT; CDR3 protein: CASSTIGSPLHF; V gene: TRBV28; J gene: TRBJ1-6; clone size: .; D gene: .
CDR3 DNA: TGTGCCAGCAGTTACTCGACCGGGACCCAGTACTTC; CDR3 protein: CASSYSTGTQYF; V gene: TRBV6-5; J gene: TRBJ2-5; clone size: .; D gene: .
CDR3 DNA: TGTGCCAGCAGCACCCCAGCGGGAGTGGCAGATACGCAGTATTTT; CDR3 protein: CASSTPAGVADTQYF; V gene: TRBV7-2; J gene: TRBJ2-3; clone size: .; D gene: TRBD2
CDR3 DNA: TGTGCCAGCAGTTACCGGGGACAGTACTATGGCTACACCTTC; CDR3 protein: CASSYRGQYYGYTF; V gene: TRBV6-6; J gene: TRBJ1-2; clone size: .; D gene: TRBD1
CDR3 DNA: TGTGCCAGTTTTCGGCCGAGACATAGGGTCTCTGGAAACACCATATATTTT; CDR3 protein: CASFRPRHRVSGNTIYF; V gene: TRBV19; J gene: TRBJ1-3; clone size: .; D gene: .
CDR3 DNA: TGCGCCACGGGACAGGGAAACACCGGGGAGCTGTTTTTT; CDR3 protein: CATGQGNTGELFF; V gene: TRBV5-1; J gene: TRBJ2-2; clone size: .; D gene: TRBD1
CDR3 DNA: TGCAGTGCTAGTACAGGGCCCTCCTACAATGAGCAGTTCTTC; CDR3 protein: CSASTGPSYNEQFF; V gene: TRBV20-1; J gene: TRBJ2-1; clone size: .; D gene: .
CDR3 DNA: TGTGCCAGCAGACCGGGACGTATCAATGAAAAACTGTTTTTT; CDR3 protein: CASRPGRINEKLFF; V gene: TRBV28; J gene: TRBJ1-4; clone size: .; D gene: .
CDR3 DNA: TGTGCCTGGAGTGACTCTGGAAACACCATATATTTT; CDR3 protein: CAWSDSGNTIYF; V gene: TRBV30; J gene: TRBJ1-3; clone size: .; D gene: .
CDR3 DNA: TGTGCCAGCAGCTCCGGGACTAGCGGGGGGCCAGGTTGGGATACGCAGTATTTT; CDR3 protein: CASSSGTSGGPGWDTQYF; V gene: TRBV11-3; J gene: TRBJ2-3; clone size: .; D gene: TRBD2
CDR3 DNA: TGTGCCAGTAGTAACCGGGTCCAGAACGGAGGGGCTAATGAAAAACTGTTTTTT; CDR3 protein: CASSNRVQNGGANEKLFF; V gene: TRBV19; J gene: TRBJ1-4; clone size: .; D gene: .
CDR3 DNA: TGTGCCAGCGGGGGGCTCTCCACAGATACGCAGTATTTT; CDR3 protein: CASGGLSTDTQYF; V gene: TRBV6-5; J gene: TRBJ2-3; clone size: .; D gene: .
CDR3 DNA: TGTGCCAGCTCACCACCGGCGGGGAGCACAGATACGCAGTATTTT; CDR3 protein: CASSPPAGSTDTQYF; V gene: TRBV18; J gene: TRBJ2-3; clone size: .; D gene: .
CDR3 DNA: TGTGCCAGTAGTATCGGATGGATAGCGGGAGTCCACGAGCAGTACTTC; CDR3 protein: CASSIGWIAGVHEQYF; V gene: TRBV19; J gene: TRBJ2-7; clone size: .; D gene: TRBD2
CDR3 DNA: TGTGCCAGCAGCTTAGCGGGACAGGGGATGGGGAATGAGCAGTTCTTC; CDR3 protein: CASSLAGQGMGNEQFF; V gene: TRBV7-7; J gene: TRBJ2-1; clone size: .; D gene: TRBD1
CDR3 DNA: TGTGCCAGCCGGGACAGCCGCCTCTATGGCTACACCTTC; CDR3 protein: CASRDSRLYGYTF; V gene: TRBV28; J gene: TRBJ1-2; clone size: .; D gene: TRBD1
CDR3 DNA: TGCGCCAGCAGGACTAAGACAGGGGGTACCAGCAACTATGGCTACACCTTC; CDR3 protein: CASRTKTGGTSNYGYTF; V gene: TRBV10-1; J gene: TRBJ1-2; clone size: .; D gene: TRBD1
CDR3 DNA: TGTGCCAGCAGCCAATCTGGTCCGGGTAACTATGGCTACACCTTC; CDR3 protein: CASSQSGPGNYGYTF; V gene: TRBV16; J gene: TRBJ1-2; clone size: few; D gene: .
CDR3 DNA: TGTGCCAGCTTGGTCGGGCCTAGCAACACCTACGAGCAGTACTTC; CDR3 protein: CASLVGPSNTYEQYF; V gene: TRBV7-2; J gene: TRBJ2-7; clone size: .; D gene: .
CDR3 DNA: TGTGCCAGCAGCTACGGAGCAGGCTCTGGAAACACCATATATTTT; CDR3 protein: CASSYGAGSGNTIYF; V gene: TRBV7-3; J gene: TRBJ1-3; clone size: .; D gene: .
CDR3 DNA: TGTGCCAGCAACCCTAGCGCCAGGGAGACCCAGTACTTC; CDR3 protein: CASNPSARETQYF; V gene: TRBV6-6; J gene: TRBJ2-5; clone size: .; D gene: .
CDR3 DNA: TGTGCCAGCAGCGTGACACAGGGGGCAAATCAGCCCCAGCATTTT; CDR3 protein: CASSVTQGANQPQHF; V gene: TRBV3-1/TRBV3-2; J gene: TRBJ1-5; clone size: .; D gene: TRBD1
CDR3 DNA: TGTGCCAGCAGTGAGCACCCAAAAGGACAGACAAGAAACTATGGCTACACCTTC; CDR3 protein: CASSEHPKGQTRNYGYTF; V gene: TRBV6-1; J gene: TRBJ1-2; clone size: .; D gene: .
CDR3 DNA: TGTGCCAGTAGTATGGGTCGATACAATGAGCAGTTCTTC; CDR3 protein: CASSMGRYNEQFF; V gene: TRBV19; J gene: TRBJ2-1; clone size: once; D gene: .
CDR3 DNA: TGTGCCAGCAGCCCGATAGACACCGGGGAGCTGTTTTTT; CDR3 protein: CASSPIDTGELFF; V gene: TRBV3-1/TRBV3-2; J gene: TRBJ2-2; clone size: once; D gene: .
CDR3 DNA: TGTGCCTGGAGGCCGGGACAGGCTCCCACTAATGAAAAACTGTTTTTT; CDR3 protein: CAWRPGQAPTNEKLFF; V gene: TRBV30; J gene: TRBJ1-4; clone size: .; D gene: TRBD1
CDR3 DNA: TGTGCCAGCAGTTCCCCCGTGGCGGGGAATTCACCCCTCCACTTT; CDR3 protein: CASSSPVAGNSPLHF; V gene: TRBV27; J gene: TRBJ1-6; clone size: .; D gene: .
CDR3 DNA: TGTGCCACCAGCAGGCCCAAACCCTCAGGGACGGGCAATCAGCCCCAGCATTTT; CDR3 protein: CATSRPKPSGTGNQPQHF; V gene: TRBV15; J gene: TRBJ1-5; clone size: .; D gene: .
CDR3 DNA: TGTGCCAGCAGTGAAGAGGGACTAGCGGGATCCTACAATGAGCAGTTCTTC; CDR3 protein: CASSEEGLAGSYNEQFF; V gene: TRBV6-4; J gene: TRBJ2-1; clone size: .; D gene: TRBD2
CDR3 DNA: TGCAGCGTTGTTGGCGGGGGGGCAGATACGCAGTATTTT; CDR3 protein: CSVVGGGADTQYF; V gene: TRBV29-1; J gene: TRBJ2-3; clone size: .; D gene: TRBD2
CDR3 DNA: TGCGCCAGCAGGGACAGGGTTGAATCACCCCTCCACTTT; CDR3 protein: CASRDRVESPLHF; V gene: TRBV5-1; J gene: TRBJ1-6; clone size: once; D gene: TRBD1
CDR3 DNA: TGTGCCAGCAGCATAGCGGGGGCCGCTGGCAATGAGCAGTTCTTC; CDR3 protein: CASSIAGAAGNEQFF; V gene: TRBV2; J gene: TRBJ2-1; clone size: .; D gene: TRBD2
CDR3 DNA: TGTGCCAGTAGTATTCGACCTTTCCAAGAGACCCAGTACTTC; CDR3 protein: CASSIRPFQETQYF; V gene: TRBV19; J gene: TRBJ2-5; clone size: .; D gene: .
CDR3 DNA: TGTGCCAGCAGCCGGGGCGGGGTTGGTAGCTATGGCTACACCTTC; CDR3 protein: CASSRGGVGSYGYTF; V gene: TRBV6-4; J gene: TRBJ1-2; clone size: few; D gene: .
CDR3 DNA: TGTGCCAGCAGTTTATCGGGACTCGATAGAAGCACAGATACGCAGTATTTT; CDR3 protein: CASSLSGLDRSTDTQYF; V gene: TRBV28; J gene: TRBJ2-3; clone size: .; D gene: .
CDR3 DNA: TGCGCCAGCAGCCGGATACTAGCGGGGGGGCCAGAGACCCAGTACTTC; CDR3 protein: CASSRILAGGPETQYF; V gene: TRBV5-1; J gene: TRBJ2-5; clone size: .; D gene: TRBD2
CDR3 DNA: TGTGCCAGCAGTGAAGCCACCAAGTACTTC; CDR3 protein: CASSEATKYF; V gene: TRBV6-1; J gene: TRBJ2-7; clone size: .; D gene: .
CDR3 DNA: TGTGCCAGCAGCGGCATACTATCCTATAATTCACCCCTCCACTTT; CDR3 protein: CASSGILSYNSPLHF; V gene: TRBV5-5; J gene: TRBJ1-6; clone size: .; D gene: .
CDR3 DNA: TGTGCCTGGAGTCCTGGAAGGGGGCCCTACGAGCAGTACTTC; CDR3 protein: CAWSPGRGPYEQYF; V gene: TRBV30; J gene: TRBJ2-7; clone size: .; D gene: TRBD1